The 3 T cell receptor beta chains given below trace back to one sample, sequenced in a study of CD8 T cells in ankylosing spondylitis. TCRdb used MiXCR to reprocess the 5' RACE reads, holding one entry per CDR3 protein. The sample lists about 250,000 distinct CDR3 sequences; under 20% were seen once. The sample taken for sequencing was blood, either unsorted or a sorted T cell fraction (not recorded which). Receptors originate from a male donor with ankylosing spondylitis or in good health (not recorded which).

This clonotype was seen at least ten times. This chain connects TRBV10-3 to TRBJ2-1; 9 bases are shared with TRBD2. The V segment lost 8 bases and the J segment 5 bases; nucleotides outside the gene matches: 13. Germline-derived CDR1 and CDR2 are ENHRY and SYGVKD. The CDR3 spans 16 residues. The CDR3 is CAIPVLAGSTDNEQFF. CDR3 DNA sequence: TGTGCCATCCCAGTTCTAGCGGGAAGTACCGACAATGAGCAGTTCTTC.

This clonotype was counted at least ten times. Compared with germline, one end of the junction differs, possibly owing to a read error. This chain uses TRBV7-6 with TRBJ2-7; possible D gene TRBD1, 6 bases. Germline lookup yields CDR1 SGHVS and CDR2 FNYEAQ. CDR3 length: 15 residues. CDR3 nucleotide sequence: TGTGCCAGCAGCTTAGAAGGGGACATTGGGGGAAAAAGGGACTTC. The encoded protein is CASSLEGDIGGKRDF.

This clonotype was picked up many times. V usage is TRBV29-1 and J usage is TRBJ2-3; D may correspond to TRBD1 or TRBD2 (5 bases each). Germline V lookup: CDR1 SQVTM, CDR2 ANQGSEA. The CDR3 totals 12 residues. V lost 6 bases, J lost 5 bases, and 12 bases lay in between. The CDR3 sequence: CSVDRDLDTQYF. As DNA, the CDR3 is TGCAGCGTCGATAGGGACCTAGATACGCAGTATTTT.